Listed here is a single T cell receptor beta chain. V gave up 2 bases and J gave up 0 bases, with 10 bases separating them. The germline CDR1 and CDR2 sequences are LNHDA and SQIVND (reference sequence). This CDR3 contains 16 residues. Libraries were prepared by immunoSEQ multiplex PCR; TCRdb keeps only in-frame clonotypes and omits some of them. This table holds 40,000 to 45,000 clones, approximately 94% found once. This specimen belongs to a study of T cell changes during pregnancy in multiple sclerosis. The clonotype comes from a female donor with multiple sclerosis, enrolled in a pregnancy study. The material sequenced was peripheral blood, taken in the third trimester of pregnancy. This sequence joins TRBV19 and TRBJ2-2; D possibly corresponds to TRBD2 (6 bases). The DNA of the CDR3 is TGTGCCAGTAGTATACGACGGGGGACGAACACCGGGGAGCTGTTTTTT. Residues: CASSIRRGTNTGELFF.